This T cell receptor beta chain was observed in a study of blood T cell repertoires in COVID-19. Study-level information: The United States, Italy and Spain were the sources of the acute and convalescent COVID-19 samples. T cells, B-cell-depleted T cells, or PBMCs supplied cDNA or gDNA.

In the study's own analysis: Estimates of nucleated cell counts were drawn from the amplification of reference gene primers. Data came from immunoSEQ multiplex PCR; TCRdb stores just in-frame clones and leaves some out. The V and J calls and clone size are taken from that table; D and trimming were inferred from the DNA. The sample yields about 190,000 clones, around 78% seen once. Germline V gene sequence: CDR1 SGHRS, CDR2 YFSETQ. Losses at the gene ends were 4 bases for V and 3 bases for J; bases not matched to a gene: 8. The CDR3 extends over 15 amino acids. The chain recombines TRBV5-1 with TRBJ1-1; 8 bases align to TRBD1. Sequenced input: peripheral blood. This sequence was found in a woman of 80 years or more with active or convalescent COVID-19. CDR3 coding DNA: TGCGCCAGCAGCCCAGGAGACAGGGGATACACTGAAGCTTTCTTT. Protein: CASSPGDRGYTEAFF.